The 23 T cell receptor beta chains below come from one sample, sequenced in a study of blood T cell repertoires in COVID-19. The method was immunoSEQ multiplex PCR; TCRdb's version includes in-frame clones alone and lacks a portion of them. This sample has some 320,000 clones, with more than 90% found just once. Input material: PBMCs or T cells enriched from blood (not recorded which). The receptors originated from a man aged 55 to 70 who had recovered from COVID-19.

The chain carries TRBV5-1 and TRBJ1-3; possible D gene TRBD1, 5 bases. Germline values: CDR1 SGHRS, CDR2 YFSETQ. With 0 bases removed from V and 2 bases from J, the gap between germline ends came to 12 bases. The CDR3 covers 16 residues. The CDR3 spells CASSLEGNRPGNTIYF. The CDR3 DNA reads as TGCGCCAGCAGCTTGGAGGGGAATCGACCTGGAAACACCATATATTTT.

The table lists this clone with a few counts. The CDR3 DNA reads TGTGCCAGCAGCCAACGAAAAGGGGACACCACCTTC. Amino acids: CASSQRKGDTTF. The chain links TRBV3-1 (or the pseudogene TRBV3-2) to TRBJ1-2; D may be TRBD1 (6 bases). The length of the CDR3 is 12 residues. V gave up 2 bases and J gave up 13 bases, with 14 bases separating them. Germline V CDR1 and CDR2: LGHDT, YNNKEL (reference sequence).

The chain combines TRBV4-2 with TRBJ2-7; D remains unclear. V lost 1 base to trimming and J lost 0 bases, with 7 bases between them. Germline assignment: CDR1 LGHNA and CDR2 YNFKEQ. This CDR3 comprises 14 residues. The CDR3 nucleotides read TGTGCCAGCAGCCAAGGCAGAAGCTCCTACGAGCAGTACTTC. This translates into CASSQGRSSYEQYF.

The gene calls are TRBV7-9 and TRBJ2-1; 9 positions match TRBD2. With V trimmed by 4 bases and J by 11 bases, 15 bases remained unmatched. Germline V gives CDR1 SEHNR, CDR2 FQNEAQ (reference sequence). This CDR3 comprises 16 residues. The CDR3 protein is CASSSGQVGGRAKQFF. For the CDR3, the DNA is TGTGCCAGCAGCTCCGGACAGGTTGGCGGGAGGGCGAAGCAGTTCTTC. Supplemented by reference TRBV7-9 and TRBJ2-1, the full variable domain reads DTGVSQNPRHKITKRGQNVTFRCDPISEHNRLYWYRQTLGQGPEFLTYFQNEAQLEKSRLLSDRFSAERPKGSFSTLEIQRTEQGDSAMYLCASSSGQVGGRAKQFFGPGTRLTVL.

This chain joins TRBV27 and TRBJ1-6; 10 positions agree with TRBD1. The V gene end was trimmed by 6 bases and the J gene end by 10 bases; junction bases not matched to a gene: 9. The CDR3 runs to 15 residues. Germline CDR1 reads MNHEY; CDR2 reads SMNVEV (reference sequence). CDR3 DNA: TGTGCCAGCAGCAAAGGACAGGGGGTTGGATCACCCCTCCACTTT. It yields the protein CASSKGQGVGSPLHF.

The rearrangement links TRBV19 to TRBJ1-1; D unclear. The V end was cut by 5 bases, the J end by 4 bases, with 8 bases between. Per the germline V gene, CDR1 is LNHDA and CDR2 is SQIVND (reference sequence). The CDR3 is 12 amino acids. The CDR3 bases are TGTGCCAGTAGTTTTATCGGCACTGAAGCTTTCTTT. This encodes CASSFIGTEAFF.

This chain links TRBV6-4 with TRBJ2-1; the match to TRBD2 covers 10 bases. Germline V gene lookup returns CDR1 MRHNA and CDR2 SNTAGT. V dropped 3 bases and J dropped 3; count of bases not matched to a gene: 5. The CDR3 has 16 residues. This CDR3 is CASSDLAGGRYNEQFF. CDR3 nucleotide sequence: TGTGCCAGCAGTGATTTAGCGGGAGGCCGCTACAATGAGCAGTTCTTC.

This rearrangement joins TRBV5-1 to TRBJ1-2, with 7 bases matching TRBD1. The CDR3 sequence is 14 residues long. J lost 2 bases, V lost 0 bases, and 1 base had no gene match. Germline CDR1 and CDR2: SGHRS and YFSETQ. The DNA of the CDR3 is TGCGCCAGCAGCTTGGGGGACAGAAACTATGGCTACACCTTC. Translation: CASSLGDRNYGYTF.

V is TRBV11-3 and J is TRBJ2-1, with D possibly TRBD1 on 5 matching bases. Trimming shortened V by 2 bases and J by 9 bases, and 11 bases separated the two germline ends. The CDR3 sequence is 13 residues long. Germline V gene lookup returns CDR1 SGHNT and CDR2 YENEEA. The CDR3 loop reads CASSLQAGREQFF. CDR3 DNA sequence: TGTGCCAGCAGCTTACAGGCAGGGCGTGAGCAGTTCTTC.

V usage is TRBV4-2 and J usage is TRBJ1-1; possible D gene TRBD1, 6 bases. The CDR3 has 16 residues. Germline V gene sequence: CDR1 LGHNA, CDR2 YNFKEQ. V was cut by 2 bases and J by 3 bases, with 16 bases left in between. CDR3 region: CASSQLGGEGYTEAFF. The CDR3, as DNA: TGTGCCAGCAGCCAATTAGGGGGGGAGGGATACACTGAAGCTTTCTTT.

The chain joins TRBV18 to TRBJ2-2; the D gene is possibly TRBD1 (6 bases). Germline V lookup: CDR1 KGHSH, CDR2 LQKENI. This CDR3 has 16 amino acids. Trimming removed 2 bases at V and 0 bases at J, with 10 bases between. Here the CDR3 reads CASSPGTQSNTGELFF. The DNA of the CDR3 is TGTGCCAGCTCACCAGGGACACAGTCGAACACCGGGGAGCTGTTTTTT.

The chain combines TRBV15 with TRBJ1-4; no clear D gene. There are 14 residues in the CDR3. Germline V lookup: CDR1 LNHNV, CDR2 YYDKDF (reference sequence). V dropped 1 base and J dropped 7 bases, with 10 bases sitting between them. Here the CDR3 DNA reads TGTGCCACCAGCAGAGTCGAGCGTAGTGAAAAACTGTTTTTT. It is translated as CATSRVERSEKLFF.

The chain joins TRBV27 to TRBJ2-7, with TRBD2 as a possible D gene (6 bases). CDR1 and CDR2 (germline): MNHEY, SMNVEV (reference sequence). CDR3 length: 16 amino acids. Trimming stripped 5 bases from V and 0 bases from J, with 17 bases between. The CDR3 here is CASSPPRAGSSYEQYF. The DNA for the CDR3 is TGTGCCAGCAGTCCCCCTCGCGCGGGGAGCTCCTACGAGCAGTACTTC.

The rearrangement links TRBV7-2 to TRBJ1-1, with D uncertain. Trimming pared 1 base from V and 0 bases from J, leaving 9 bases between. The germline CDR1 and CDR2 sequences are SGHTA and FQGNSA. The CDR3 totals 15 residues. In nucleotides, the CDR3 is TGTGCCAGCAGCTTAGTACCGGGATTGAACACTGAAGCTTTCTTT. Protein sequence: CASSLVPGLNTEAFF.

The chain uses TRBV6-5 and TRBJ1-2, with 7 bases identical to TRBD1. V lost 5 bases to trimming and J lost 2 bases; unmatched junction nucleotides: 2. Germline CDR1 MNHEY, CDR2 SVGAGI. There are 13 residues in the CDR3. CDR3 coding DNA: TGTGCCAGCAGTCGGGGACAGAACTATGGCTACACCTTC. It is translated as CASSRGQNYGYTF.

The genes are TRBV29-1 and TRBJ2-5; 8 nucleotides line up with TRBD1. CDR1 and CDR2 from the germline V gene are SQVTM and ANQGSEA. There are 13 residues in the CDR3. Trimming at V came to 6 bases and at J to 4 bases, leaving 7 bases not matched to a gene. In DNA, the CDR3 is TGCAGCGTCGGACAGGGATCGGGAGAGACCCAGTACTTC. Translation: CSVGQGSGETQYF.

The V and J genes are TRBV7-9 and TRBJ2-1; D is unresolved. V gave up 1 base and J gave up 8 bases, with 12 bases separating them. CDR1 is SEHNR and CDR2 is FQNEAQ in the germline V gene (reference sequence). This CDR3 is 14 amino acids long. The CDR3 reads CASSLVPGDDEQFF. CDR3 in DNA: TGTGCCAGCAGCTTAGTTCCTGGAGATGATGAGCAGTTCTTC.

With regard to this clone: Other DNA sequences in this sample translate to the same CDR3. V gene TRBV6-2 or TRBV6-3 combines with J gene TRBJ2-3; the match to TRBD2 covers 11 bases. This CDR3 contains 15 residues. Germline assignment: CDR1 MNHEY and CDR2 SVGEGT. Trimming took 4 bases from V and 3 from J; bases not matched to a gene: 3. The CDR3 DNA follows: TGTGCCAGCAGTTTAGCGGGAGGGAGAACAGATACGCAGTATTTT. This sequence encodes CASSLAGGRTDTQYF.

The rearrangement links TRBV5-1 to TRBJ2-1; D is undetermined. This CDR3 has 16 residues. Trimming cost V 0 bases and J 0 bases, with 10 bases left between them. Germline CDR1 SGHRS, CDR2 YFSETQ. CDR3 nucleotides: TGCGCCAGCAGCTTGGTGGCAGGAAACTCCTACAATGAGCAGTTCTTC. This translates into CASSLVAGNSYNEQFF.

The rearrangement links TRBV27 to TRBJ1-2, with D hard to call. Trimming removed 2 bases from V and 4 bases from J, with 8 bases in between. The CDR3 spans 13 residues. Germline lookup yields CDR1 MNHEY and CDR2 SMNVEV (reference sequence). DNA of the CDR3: TGTGCCAGCAGTTTAGGAGTGGGCTATGGCTACACCTTC. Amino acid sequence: CASSLGVGYGYTF.

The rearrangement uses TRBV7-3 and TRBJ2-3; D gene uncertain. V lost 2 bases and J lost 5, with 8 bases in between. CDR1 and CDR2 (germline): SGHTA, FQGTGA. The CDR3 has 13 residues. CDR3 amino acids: CASSLDWLDTQYF. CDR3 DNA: TGTGCCAGCAGCTTAGACTGGTTAGATACGCAGTATTTT.

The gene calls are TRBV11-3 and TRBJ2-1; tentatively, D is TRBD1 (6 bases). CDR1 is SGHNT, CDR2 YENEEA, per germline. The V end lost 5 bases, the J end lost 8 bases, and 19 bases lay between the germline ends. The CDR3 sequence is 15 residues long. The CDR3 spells CASSPRGDTGYEQFF. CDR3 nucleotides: TGTGCCAGCAGCCCTAGAGGGGACACAGGGTATGAGCAGTTCTTC.

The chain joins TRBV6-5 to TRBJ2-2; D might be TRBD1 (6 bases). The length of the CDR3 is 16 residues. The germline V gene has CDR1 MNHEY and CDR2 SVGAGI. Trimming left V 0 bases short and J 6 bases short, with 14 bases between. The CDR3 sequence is CASSYSLSGVPGELFF. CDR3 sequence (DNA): TGTGCCAGCAGTTACTCGCTATCAGGGGTCCCCGGGGAGCTGTTTTTT.